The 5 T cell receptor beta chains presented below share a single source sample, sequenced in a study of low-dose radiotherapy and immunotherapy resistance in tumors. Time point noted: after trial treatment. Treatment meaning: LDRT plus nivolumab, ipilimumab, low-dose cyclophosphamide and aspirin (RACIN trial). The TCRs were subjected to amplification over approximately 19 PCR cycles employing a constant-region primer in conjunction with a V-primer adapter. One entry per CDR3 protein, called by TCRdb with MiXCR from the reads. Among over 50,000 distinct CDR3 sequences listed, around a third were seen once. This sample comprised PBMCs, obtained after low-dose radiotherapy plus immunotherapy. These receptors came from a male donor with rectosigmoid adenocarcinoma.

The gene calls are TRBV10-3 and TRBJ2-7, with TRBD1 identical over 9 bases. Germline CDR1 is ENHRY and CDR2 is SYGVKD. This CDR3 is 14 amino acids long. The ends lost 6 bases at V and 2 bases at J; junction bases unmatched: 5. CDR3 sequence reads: CAIRGTGSPYEQYF. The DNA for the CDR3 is TGTGCCATCAGGGGGACAGGGTCACCCTACGAGCAGTACTTC.

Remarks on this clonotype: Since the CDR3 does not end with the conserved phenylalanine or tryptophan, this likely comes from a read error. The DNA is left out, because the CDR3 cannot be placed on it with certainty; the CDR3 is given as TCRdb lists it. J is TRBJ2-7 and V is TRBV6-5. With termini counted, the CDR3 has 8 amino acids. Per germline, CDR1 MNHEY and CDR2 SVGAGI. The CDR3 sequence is CASSYSLT.

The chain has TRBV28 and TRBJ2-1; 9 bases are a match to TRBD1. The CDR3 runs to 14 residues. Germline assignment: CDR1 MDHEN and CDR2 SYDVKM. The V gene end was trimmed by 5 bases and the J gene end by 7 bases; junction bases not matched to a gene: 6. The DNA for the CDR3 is TGTGCCAGCAGTATCGGGACAGGGTTGAATGAGCAGTTCTTC. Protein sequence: CASSIGTGLNEQFF.

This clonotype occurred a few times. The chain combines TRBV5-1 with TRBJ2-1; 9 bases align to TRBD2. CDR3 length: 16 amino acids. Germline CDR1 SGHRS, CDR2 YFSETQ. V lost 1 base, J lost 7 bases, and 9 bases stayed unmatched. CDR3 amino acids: CASSLQTSGVGNEQFF. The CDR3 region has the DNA TGCGCCAGCAGCTTGCAGACTAGCGGAGTGGGTAATGAGCAGTTCTTC.

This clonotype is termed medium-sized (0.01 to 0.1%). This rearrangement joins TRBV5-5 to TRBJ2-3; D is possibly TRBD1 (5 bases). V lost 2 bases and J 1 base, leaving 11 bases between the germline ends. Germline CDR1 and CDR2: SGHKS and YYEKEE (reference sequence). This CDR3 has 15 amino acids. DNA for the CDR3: TGTGCCAGCAGCTTACGGGCCAGGGGCACAGATACGCAGTATTTT. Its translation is CASSLRARGTDTQYF.